The rows below give T cell receptor beta chains drawn from one sample of a study of blood T cell repertoires in COVID-19. The data were produced by immunoSEQ multiplex PCR, yet TCRdb's version contains in-frame clones alone and is incomplete. The table lists about 400,000 clones, about nine tenths of them singletons, with 1.7% in the top ten. The specimen was PBMCs or T cells enriched from blood (not recorded which). Receptors were obtained from a woman in her 30s who had recovered from COVID-19. CDR3s include the opening cysteine and the closing phenylalanine or tryptophan. The order of the fields is V gene, J gene, clone size, D gene, CDR3 protein, CDR3 DNA. D genes are given only for firm matches. Size is stated for part of the rows, as once, few or many counts, or as a class when the clone is expanded.

TRBV15	TRBJ1-1	once	.	CATSRDYTGAFF	TGTGCCACCAGCAGAGATTATACAGGAGCTTTCTTT
TRBV24-1	TRBJ2-3	.	.	CATSDVAGQSTDTQYF	TGTGCCACCAGTGATGTCGCGGGACAGAGCACAGATACGCAGTATTTT
TRBV7-9	TRBJ1-2	.	.	CASSFSGRSYGYTF	TGTGCCAGCAGCTTCTCGGGTAGAAGCTATGGCTACACCTTC
TRBV6-5	TRBJ2-1	.	TRBD1	CASSYSTGFYEQFF	TGTGCCAGCAGTTACTCGACAGGGTTCTATGAGCAGTTCTTC
TRBV3-1/TRBV3-2	TRBJ2-7	few	.	CASSHLDGQYF	TGTGCCAGCAGCCACCTAGACGGGCAGTACTTC
TRBV15	TRBJ2-3	.	.	CATSRVRWGLGTDTQYF	TGTGCCACCAGCAGAGTGAGATGGGGGCTTGGAACAGATACGCAGTATTTT
TRBV19	TRBJ1-2	once	TRBD1	CASSTQGQGLYGYTF	TGTGCCAGTAGTACACAGGGACAGGGGCTCTATGGCTACACCTTC
TRBV5-1	TRBJ1-5	.	.	CASSLGPRNQPQHF	TGCGCCAGCAGCTTGGGGCCAAGAAATCAGCCCCAGCATTTT
TRBV20-1	TRBJ2-7	.	TRBD2	CSASGLADPYEQYF	TGCAGTGCTAGTGGACTAGCGGATCCCTACGAGCAGTACTTC
TRBV19	TRBJ2-4	.	.	CASSIGRVHIQYF	TGTGCCAGTAGTATAGGCAGGGTCCACATTCAGTACTTC
TRBV25-1	TRBJ1-4	.	.	CASSDRRTNEKLFF	TGTGCCAGCAGTGATCGGAGGACTAATGAAAAACTGTTTTTT